Presented here are 5 T cell receptor beta chains from one specimen sequenced in a study of post-analysis software for immune sequencing data. Regarding the study as a whole: TRBV5-6, TRBV5-1 and TRBV20-1 were among several TRBV segments more frequent in patients than controls.

Unique-molecular-identifier-tagged TCR beta cDNA libraries were used. One entry per CDR3 protein, called by TCRdb with MiXCR from the PCR reads. The profile shows about 540,000 distinct CDR3 sequences, around a third of them singletons. These receptors' targets are unknown. The sample was blood. The receptor set was obtained from a girl aged 2-17 years with multiple sclerosis.

This clonotype was picked up a small number of times. This sequence joins TRBV27 and TRBJ2-7; TRBD2 matches 12 bases. Germline CDR1 MNHEY, CDR2 SMNVEV (reference sequence). With 5 bases clipped from V and 3 bases from J, the junction kept 8 bases outside the gene matches. The CDR3 sequence is 16 residues long. DNA for the CDR3: TGTGCCAGCAGTCCCCGGACTAGCGGGGTATTCTACGAGCAGTACTTC. This codes for CASSPRTSGVFYEQYF.

The V call is TRBV27, the J call TRBJ1-1; the match to TRBD1 covers 9 bases. The CDR3 is 17 amino acids. Losses at the gene ends were 2 bases for V and 3 bases for J; bases not matched to a gene: 10. CDR1 is MNHEY and CDR2 is SMNVEV in the germline V gene (reference sequence). For the CDR3, the DNA is TGTGCCAGCAGTTTAACAGGGGGCTTCGGTGTAGACACTGAAGCTTTCTTT. Residues: CASSLTGGFGVDTEAFF.

The V call is TRBV6-1, the J call TRBJ2-7; no firm D call. V was trimmed by 0 bases and J by 4 bases, leaving 25 bases between them. This CDR3 comprises 19 residues. The germline gives CDR1 MNHNS, CDR2 SASEGT. The CDR3 DNA follows: TGTGCCAGCAGTGAAGCAGGCGGCAGAGGTTCCAGCAGCTCTTACGAGCAGTACTTC. Residues: CASSEAGGRGSSSSYEQYF.

The chain uses TRBV20-1 and TRBJ2-7, with D perhaps matching TRBD1 (5 bases). CDR1 is DFQATT and CDR2 is SNEGSKA in the germline V gene (reference sequence). The V end was cut by 1 base, the J end by 6 bases, with 10 bases between. This CDR3 comprises 12 residues. The CDR3 region is CSARVPGAEQYF. CDR3 bases: TGCAGTGCTAGAGTTCCTGGGGCCGAGCAGTACTTC.

The rearrangement joins TRBV7-2 to TRBJ1-6; maybe TRBD1 (5 bases). Trimming stripped 1 base from V and 12 bases from J, with 13 bases between. The CDR3 length is 14 residues. CDR1 SGHTA and CDR2 FQGNSA come from the germline V gene. The CDR3 DNA reads TGTGCCAGCAGCTTAGTCCAGGGTTCCAGACCCCTCCACTTT. It is translated as CASSLVQGSRPLHF.